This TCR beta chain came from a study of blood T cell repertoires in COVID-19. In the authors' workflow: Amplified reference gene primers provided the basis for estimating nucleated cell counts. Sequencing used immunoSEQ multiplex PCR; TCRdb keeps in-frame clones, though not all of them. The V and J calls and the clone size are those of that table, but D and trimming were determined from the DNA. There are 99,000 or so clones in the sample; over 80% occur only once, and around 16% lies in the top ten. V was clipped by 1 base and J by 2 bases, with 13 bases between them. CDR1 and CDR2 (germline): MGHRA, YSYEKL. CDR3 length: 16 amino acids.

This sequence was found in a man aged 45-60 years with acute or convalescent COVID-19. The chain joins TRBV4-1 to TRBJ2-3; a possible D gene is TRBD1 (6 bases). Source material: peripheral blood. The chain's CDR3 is CASSQVVRQVTDTQYF. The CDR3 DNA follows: TGCGCCAGCAGCCAAGTAGTGAGACAGGTCACAGATACGCAGTATTTT.